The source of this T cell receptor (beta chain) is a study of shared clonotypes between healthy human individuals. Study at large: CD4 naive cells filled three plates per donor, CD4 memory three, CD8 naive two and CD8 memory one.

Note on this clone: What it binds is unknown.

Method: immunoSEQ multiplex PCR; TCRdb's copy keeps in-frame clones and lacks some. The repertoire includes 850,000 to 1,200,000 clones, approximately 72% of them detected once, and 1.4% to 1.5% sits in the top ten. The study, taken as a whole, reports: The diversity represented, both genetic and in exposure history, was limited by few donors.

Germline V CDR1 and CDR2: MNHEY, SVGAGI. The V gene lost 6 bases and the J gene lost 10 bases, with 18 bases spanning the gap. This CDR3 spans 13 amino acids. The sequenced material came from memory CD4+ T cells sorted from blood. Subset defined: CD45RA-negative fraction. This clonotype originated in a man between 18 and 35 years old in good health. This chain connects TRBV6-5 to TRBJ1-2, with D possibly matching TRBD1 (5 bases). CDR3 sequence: CASSRGTSRDYTF. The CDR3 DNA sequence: TGTGCCAGCAGCCGAGGGACCTCCCGCGACTACACCTTC.